This TCR beta chain was sequenced for a study of blood T cells in healthy people across ages. Then a second PCR, running about 6 to 11 cycles, was carried out with a sample-barcoded 5' primer and a J-beta primer mix. TCRdb re-called the 5' RACE reads with MiXCR, one entry per CDR3 protein. The repertoire consists of about 320,000 distinct CDR3 sequences, with roughly 27% occurring once and the leading ten covering over 25%. This clonotype was picked up a small number of times. One end of the junction varies from germline; a read error may be responsible. The germline CDR1 and CDR2 sequences are MDHEN and SYDVKM. The CDR3 contains 13 residues.

This receptor was identified in a woman in her 70s in good health. The chain couples TRBV28 to TRBJ1-5; 7 positions match TRBD1. The sample comprised blood. CDR3 nucleotides: TGTGCCAGCAGTCGGGACAGCAGTCAGCCCCAGCATTTT. This sequence encodes CASSRDSSQPQHF.